The 5 T cell receptor beta chains below come from one sample, sequenced in a study of T cell responses to AZD1222 COVID-19 vaccine. The protocol was immunoSEQ multiplex PCR, while the TCRdb copy is restricted to in-frame clones and leaves out a portion. The sample shows about 120,000 clones, around 90% of them seen only once. The material was peripheral blood, obtained 28 days after the second AZD1222 dose. These receptors originate from an adult who received the AZD1222 COVID-19 vaccine.

The chain combines TRBV11-2 with TRBJ1-6, with D perhaps TRBD1 (5 bases). Germline assignment: CDR1 SGHAT and CDR2 FQNNGV. The CDR3 sequence is 14 residues long. V gave up 2 bases and J gave up 4 bases, with 6 bases separating them. The CDR3 spells CASSLSGYNSPLHF. The CDR3 region has the DNA TGTGCCAGCAGCTTATCAGGGTATAATTCACCCCTCCACTTT.

The chain links TRBV5-1 to TRBJ1-4, with D unresolved. The CDR3 is made up of 15 amino acids. The germline V gene encodes CDR1 SGHRS and CDR2 YFSETQ. V lost 0 bases and J lost 0, with 6 bases in between. This CDR3 is CASSLEGTTNEKLFF. As DNA, the CDR3 is TGCGCCAGCAGCTTGGAGGGAACAACTAATGAAAAACTGTTTTTT.

In its sample, this clone was seen once. The V and J genes are TRBV11-2 and TRBJ2-7, with a tentative D call TRBD1 (6 bases). Looked up from germline, CDR1 is SGHAT and CDR2 is FQNNGV. This CDR3 is built from 15 residues. The ends were cut back, 1 base at V and 6 bases at J, with 16 bases in the middle. The CDR3 bases are TGTGCCAGCAGCTTAGTCGTCAGGGGACCCCCCGAGCAGTACTTC. It yields the protein CASSLVVRGPPEQYF.

This chain uses TRBV5-6 with TRBJ1-3, with 7 bases that match TRBD1. Germline lookup yields CDR1 SGHDT and CDR2 YYEEEE. The CDR3 is 14 amino acids. V gave up 0 bases and J gave up 3 bases; unmatched junction bases: 0. The chain's CDR3 is CASSLGQGGNTIYF. CDR3 bases: TGTGCCAGCAGCTTGGGACAGGGTGGAAACACCATATATTTT.

The CDR3 DNA reads as TGTGCCAGCAGCAAAGTGTTTCGGGTGGCCTCCTACGAGCAGTACTTC. This gives the protein CASSKVFRVASYEQYF. The chain employs TRBV21-1 and TRBJ2-7; the D segment call TRBD2 is taken from the table without a DNA check. TRBV21-1 is flagged as a pseudogene. This CDR3 comprises 16 residues.